The present T cell receptor beta chain was sequenced within a study of T cells in Graves' hyperthyroidism and ophthalmopathy. Broader study findings: The majority of expanded thyroid clonotypes above 0.001 also appeared in blood. Separation of ophthalmopathy from stable hyperthyroidism was achieved by a 13 V-J model. Ophthalmopathy prediction by the model preceded onset by a median 6.5 months.

Ten or more counts support this clonotype. Its target is unknown. Trimming shortened V by 0 bases and J by 7 bases, and 10 bases separated the two germline ends. The CDR3 has 14 amino acids. Germline V gene data show CDR1 as SGHAT and CDR2 as FQNNGV. The source material, RNA transcripts, was used to amplify TCR beta CDR3 regions. Initially, a first-round RT-PCR of the TCR CDR3 employed the HTBI primer set. Via MiXCR, TCRdb re-called the multiplex PCR reads, giving one row per CDR3 protein. Found here are about 640,000 distinct CDR3 sequences, 20% to 25% of them singletons; the top ten hold roughly 30%. The PBMCs had their origin in 10 ml of fresh peripheral blood.

Sequenced material: blood. The chain carries TRBV11-2 and TRBJ2-1; no firm D call. This sequence originates from a man aged 25-40 years with Graves' ophthalmopathy. CDR3 protein: CASSLDWWQNEQFF. CDR3 DNA sequence: TGTGCCAGCAGCTTAGATTGGTGGCAGAATGAGCAGTTCTTC.